Sequencing of this TCR beta chain was carried out in a study of blood T cell repertoires in COVID-19 (dated by TCRdb to 2019 to 2021). About the investigation overall: The collaborator samples originated in the United States, Italy and Spain and spanned the acute and convalescent phases of COVID-19. The samples were drawn from the first 160 participants of the ongoing ImmuneRACE study and from 1,254 subjects provided by 6 global collaborators. A de-identified subject ID, COVID-19 status, age in years and sex were almost always included in the sample metadata. The prospective study material was composed of cDNA or gDNA derived from T cells, B-cell-depleted T cells, or PBMCs. Subjects who had been exposed to COVID-19, were actively infected with it, or had recovered from it provided the deeply sampled blood TCRbeta repertoires that made up the dataset. Where available, HLA class I and class II types were obtained from metadata supplied by the sample provider rather than from assay-based typing. The repertoires were released in a freely available public database intended as a resource for research on the immune response to SARS-CoV-2.

As encoded in the germline V gene, CDR1 is SGHRS while CDR2 is YFSETQ. Taken from cysteine to phenylalanine, the CDR3 has 16 residues. Only the CDR3 part of the read is kept: 48 bases, read in frame from the first base. V is pruned by 3 bases and J by 0 bases, leaving 4 bases of the junction without a gene match. One collaborating source in Seattle enrolled patients during active infection and followed them longitudinally through the course of disease. Whole blood was collected in K2EDTA tubes by collaborating institutions according to the institutions' own protocols. For TCRbeta analysis, collaborators shipped samples in one of three forms: frozen whole blood, isolated PBMCs, or DNA extracted from either of those sample types. TCRbeta CDR3 regions were amplified from genomic DNA by means of the immunoSEQ Assay, a bias-controlled multiplex PCR. On the study's bioinformatics: Within the assay, amplification of reference gene primers was used to estimate how many nucleated cells each sample contained. To quantify the absolute abundance of each unique TCRbeta CDR3 rearrangement, sequence reads were collapsed and filtered. For each sample, productive Simpson clonality was calculated as the square root of Simpson's diversity index across productive rearrangements. Here the immuneACCESS table is served through TCRdb, limited to in-frame sequences with V and J called. Missing clones are a known gap in these copies; in checked studies unresolved V genes cover under half, and the rest lacks a known reason. That table supplies the V and J calls and clone size; D and trimming were determined from the DNA. The sample table lists a few hundred thousand clones, about 87% of them with a count of one. In total, the top ten clones hold 6% to 8% of the sample.

Points the paper makes about the study in general: How much clinical and demographic metadata was included differed by source and by participant, and the metadata was provided uncurated.

Worth noting for this clone: Its antigen is not yet known. Base qualities are not recorded, but no much larger clone differs from it by a single base.

The sample was peripheral blood. The chain uses TRBV5-1 and TRBJ1-5; the central 9 bases match TRBD1. This receptor was obtained from a woman aged 50 to 60 with COVID-19, enrolled during active disease. Read as DNA, the sequence is TGCGCCAGCAGCTGGGGGACAGGGAATAGCAATCAGCCCCAGCATTTT. Its protein is CASSWGTGNSNQPQHF.